Listed below are T cell receptor beta chains from one sample, sequenced in a study of T and B cells in COVID-19 patients. TCRdb re-analysed the multiplex PCR reads in MiXCR, keeping a single row per CDR3 protein. The sample yields fewer than 15,000 distinct CDR3 sequences, roughly 25% seen once. Sequencing input: blood. The origin of the receptors is a human donor who had recovered from COVID-19. The CDR3 runs from the conserved cysteine through the conserved F or W. Fields, in order: J gene, clone size, CDR3 length, V gene, D gene, CDR3 DNA, CDR3 protein. D genes are given only for firm matches. The listing skips clone size in some rows; elsewhere it reads once, few, many or a size class.

>TRBJ2-7|NA|17|TRBV5-1|TRBD2
TGCGCCAGCAGCCCGGGACTAGCGGGAAGGTCCTCCTACGAGCAGTACTTC
CASSPGLAGRSSYEQYF
>TRBJ1-1|few|15|TRBV6-5|NA
TGTGCCAGCAGTTCCATTCTCGGTGAGGGCACTGAAGCTTTCTTT
CASSSILGEGTEAFF
>TRBJ2-3|NA|21|TRBV19|TRBD2
TGTGCCAGTAGAAGCCTTCCCGGGACTAGCGGGGGGCCCCCCCACACAGATACGCAGTATTTT
CASRSLPGTSGGPPHTDTQYF
>TRBJ2-1|medium-sized|13|TRBV6-5|TRBD2
TGTGCCAGCAGTAATAGCGGGGGGGAAAAGCAGTTCTTC
CASSNSGGEKQFF
>TRBJ2-3|many|17|TRBV10-3|NA
TGTGCCATCAGTGTGAGAAAGGGGACCTATAGCACAGATACGCAGTATTTT
CAISVRKGTYSTDTQYF
>TRBJ2-3|medium-sized|14|TRBV19|TRBD1
TGTGCCAGTAGTGTCGGACAGGGGGTAGATACGCAGTATTTT
CASSVGQGVDTQYF
>TRBJ2-5|NA|17|TRBV5-6|TRBD2
TGTGCCAGCAGCATTGACGGTCTAGCGGTTGATCAAGAGACCCAGTACTTC
CASSIDGLAVDQETQYF
>TRBJ2-1|NA|15|TRBV29-1|TRBD2
TGCAGCGTTCAACCGGGACTAGCGGGAGTCGATGAGCAGTTCTTC
CSVQPGLAGVDEQFF
>TRBJ2-6|medium-sized|15|TRBV11-1|NA
TGTGCCAGCAGCTTCGCCGTCTCTGGGGCCAACGTCCTGACTTTC
CASSFAVSGANVLTF
>TRBJ2-1|medium-sized|16|TRBV5-4|TRBD2
TGTGCCAGCAGCCCAAAAGCGGGGGGGGTAGGGTATGAGCAGTTCTTC
CASSPKAGGVGYEQFF
>TRBJ2-3|NA|15|TRBV5-6|NA
TGCGCCAGCAGCCCGGGGGGACAGTCCACAGATACGCAGTATTTT
CASSPGGQSTDTQYF
>TRBJ1-2|few|13|TRBV6-1|NA
TGTGCCAGTTACAGGGAGGGTTACTATGGCTACACCTTC
CASYREGYYGYTF
>TRBJ2-3|NA|14|TRBV6-2/TRBV6-3|TRBD2
TGTGCCAGCGCGGGCGGGGGGGCCACAGATACGCAGTATTTT
CASAGGGATDTQYF
>TRBJ2-1|many|15|TRBV6-6|NA
TGTGCCAGCAGTTCAAAGACAGGCCCCTACAATGAGCAGTTCTTC
CASSSKTGPYNEQFF
>TRBJ1-2|once|16|TRBV12-3/TRBV12-4|NA
TGTGCCAGCAGTTTACAGTGGGATGGAGCTAACTATGGCTACACCTTC
CASSLQWDGANYGYTF
>TRBJ1-2|NA|15|TRBV5-1|NA
TGCGCCAGCAGCTTGGTAACGGGGGAAGGCTATGGCTACACCTTC
CASSLVTGEGYGYTF
>TRBJ2-3|medium-sized|13|TRBV6-5|NA
TGTGCCAGCAGTCAAAACGGCGGAGATACGCAGTATTTT
CASSQNGGDTQYF
>TRBJ2-1|NA|15|TRBV20-1|TRBD2
TGCAGTGCTAGAGAACGGGCTAGCGGGGGCAATGAGCAGTTCTTC
CSARERASGGNEQFF
>TRBJ2-3|NA|14|TRBV7-2|NA
TGTGCCAGCAGCTCCGCCCGGTCCGCAGATACGCAGTATTTT
CASSSARSADTQYF
>TRBJ2-1|once|14|TRBV5-6|NA
TGTGCCAGCCGCTTGTGGGGACCGGACAATGAGCAGTTCTTC
CASRLWGPDNEQFF
>TRBJ2-3|few|15|TRBV5-4|TRBD2
TGTGCCAGCAGCATTAGCGGGGGGCTCACAGATACGCAGTATTTT
CASSISGGLTDTQYF
>TRBJ1-2|NA|15|TRBV20-1|NA
TGCAGTGTCAGGACCGGCGTTGGGGACTCAGGTGGCTACACCTTC
CSVRTGVGDSGGYTF
>TRBJ1-1|once|17|TRBV4-2|NA
TGTGCCAGCAGCCCCCTAGAGGGGATAGGATTCAACACTGAAGCTTTCTTT
CASSPLEGIGFNTEAFF
>TRBJ1-2|few|15|TRBV30|TRBD1
TGTGCCTGGAGTGCGCGGACAGGGGGGAATGCTGGCTACACCTTC
CAWSARTGGNAGYTF
>TRBJ2-1|many|17|TRBV5-6|TRBD2
TGTGCCAGCAGGGAGTCGGCGGGACTAACTTTCTACAATGAGCAGTTCTTC
CASRESAGLTFYNEQFF
>TRBJ2-5|few|13|TRBV10-3|NA
TGTGCCATCAGCCGACAGTTAGGCGAGACCCAGTACTTC
CAISRQLGETQYF
>TRBJ1-2|NA|14|TRBV5-1|NA
TGCGCCAGCAGCTTGGAGGCTGCTAACTATGGCTACACCTTC
CASSLEAANYGYTF
>TRBJ1-1|few|13|TRBV6-2/TRBV6-3|TRBD1
TGTGCCATTAGGGGACAGAAGAACACTGAAGCTTTCTTT
CAIRGQKNTEAFF
>TRBJ1-5|NA|14|TRBV12-3/TRBV12-4|NA
TGTGCCAGCATGTCTCCCCGGTTGGGTCAGCCCCAGCATTTT
CASMSPRLGQPQHF
>TRBJ2-7|NA|12|TRBV7-9|NA
TGTGCCAGCAGCTTCGTGTCCTACGAGCAGTACTTC
CASSFVSYEQYF
>TRBJ2-7|NA|15|TRBV6-5|TRBD1
TGTGCCAGCACTATACGATTGACAGGGACGAGTGAGCAGTACTTC
CASTIRLTGTSEQYF
>TRBJ2-3|many|16|TRBV5-4|TRBD2
TGTGCCAGCAGCGGACCTAGCGGGAGGAGCACAGATACGCAGTATTTT
CASSGPSGRSTDTQYF
>TRBJ1-2|few|15|TRBV7-9|TRBD1
TGTGCCAGCAGCTCGGGGACAGCTACTAACTATGGCTACACCTTC
CASSSGTATNYGYTF
>TRBJ2-1|NA|15|TRBV9|TRBD2
TGTGCCAGCAGCGTCGGACTAGCGGGGGTCAATGAGCAGTTCTTC
CASSVGLAGVNEQFF
>TRBJ2-2|medium-sized|15|TRBV6-5|TRBD1
TGTGCCAGCAGTTACTTAACAGGGGGCATCGGGGAGCTGTTTTTT
CASSYLTGGIGELFF
>TRBJ2-4|NA|11|TRBV12-3/TRBV12-4|NA
TGTGCCAGCAGTTTTGGGAACATTCAGTACTTC
CASSFGNIQYF
>TRBJ2-3|NA|18|TRBV7-9|TRBD1
TGTGCCAGCAGCTCCCCCAGACAGGGGTCTCAGAAGACAGATACGCAGTATTTT
CASSSPRQGSQKTDTQYF
>TRBJ1-1|few|13|TRBV19|NA
TGTGCCAGTATCACCGCCAGGGACGTGAAAGCTTTCTTT
CASITARDVKAFF
>TRBJ2-2|medium-sized|16|TRBV30|TRBD2
TGTGCCTGGAACCTACTAGCGGGAGTAGGCACCGGGGAGCTGTTTTTT
CAWNLLAGVGTGELFF
>TRBJ1-5|once|16|TRBV6-5|TRBD1
TGTGCCAGCAGTGAACAGGGGAGGTCGGGCAATCAGCCCCAGCATTTT
CASSEQGRSGNQPQHF
>TRBJ2-7|many|16|TRBV6-1|TRBD2
TGTGCCAGCGGCGGTAGCGGGGCCGGGCGTGAATACGAGCAGTACTTC
CASGGSGAGREYEQYF
>TRBJ1-3|NA|13|TRBV20-1|NA
TGCAGTGCATTGGTCCTCTCTGGAAACACCATATATTTT
CSALVLSGNTIYF
>TRBJ2-3|medium-sized|13|TRBV19|NA
TGTGCCACCTCCGGGACTCCCCTGAATACGCAGTATTTT
CATSGTPLNTQYF
>TRBJ2-1|medium-sized|15|TRBV6-5|NA
TGTGCCAGCAGTTCCGCCGGGACATACTACAATGAGCAGTTCTTC
CASSSAGTYYNEQFF